Detailed here is one T cell receptor (beta chain). Its antigen is as yet unknown. The CDR3 loop spans 16 amino acids. With V trimmed by 1 base and J by 0 bases, 2 bases remained unmatched. In germline, CDR1 is SGHTA, CDR2 FQGNSA. This entry comes from a study of vaccination and CD4 T cells after COVID-19. Treatment of the sample: roughly 10-day PBMC culture with coronavirus spike peptide pools or control peptides (ViraFEST assay). Samples of CD4+ T cells were obtained from the unexposed donor before the COVID-19 pandemic (2011-2018). The Oncomine TCR Beta short-read assay was what sequenced the DNA obtained from cultured CD4+ T cells. TCRdb itself ran the PCR reads through MiXCR, one entry per CDR3 protein. The repertoire includes 7,500 or so distinct CDR3 sequences, about 50% of them detected once, and 24% sits in the top ten.

This receptor was taken from a human donor in good health. The sequenced sample was CD4+ T cells from blood, cultured in vitro. The V and J genes are TRBV7-2 and TRBJ2-2, with 7 bases identical to TRBD1. CDR3 loop: CASSLVGTANTGELFF. In DNA, the CDR3 is TGTGCCAGCAGCTTAGTGGGGACAGCGAACACCGGGGAGCTGTTTTTT.